This T cell receptor beta chain emerged from a study of cytomegalovirus exposure and HLA in healthy donors. Across the whole study: Unique TCRs from HLA-typed donors, roughly 89 million of them, were held in an early data release.

In this sample, this clone turned up once. What it binds is not known. The PCR contained 60 Vbeta and 13 Jbeta primers. Produced via immunoSEQ multiplex PCR; TCRdb's table is partial and in-frame only. The table has some 200,000 clones, about three quarters seen once; the top ten hold roughly 1.9%. V was trimmed by 0 bases and J by 2 bases, leaving 14 bases between them. CDR1 is ENHRY, CDR2 SYGVKD, per germline. This CDR3 contains 17 residues. Overall study findings and caveats: A later analysis associated 16,951 TCR beta sequences with HLA alleles at a 0.05 false discovery rate. Researchers reportedly found TCR beta sequences accurately predicted most subjects' HLA-A and HLA-B alleles.

The chain uses TRBV10-3 and TRBJ1-5, with D possibly TRBD1 on 6 matching bases. The receptor's source is a man between 18 and 35 years old in good health and CMV-seronegative. Input material: PBMCs. CDR3 sequence (DNA): TGTGCCATCAGTGAGTCGATGCGGACAGCGGGCAATCAGCCCCAGCATTTT. Translated, it gives CAISESMRTAGNQPQHF.